The source of this T cell receptor beta chain is a study of T cell responses to AZD1222 COVID-19 vaccine. The overall study: Second-dose recipients at about 4 or about 12 weeks were treated as one pooled group. Findings of the study overall: The number of AZD1222 recipients seropositive at baseline was only 6 or 7. Within unmutated variant regions lay the reported targets of nearly half of spike-specific TCRs.

Remarks on this clone: No antigen is known for it.

The method was immunoSEQ multiplex PCR; TCRdb's version includes in-frame clones alone and lacks a portion of them. This sample carries some 150,000 clones, approximately 90% of them seen once, and the ten largest clones take 2.2%. This TCR was sampled from an adult in good health. This material consisted of peripheral blood, taken on day 0 of AZD1222 vaccination.

CDR3 protein: CASSYEGSSGYGYTF. CDR3 bases: TGTGCCAGCAGTTACGAAGGCAGCTCGGGCTATGGCTACACCTTC. The chain has TRBV6-6 and TRBJ1-2; D not certain. Trimming removed 2 bases from V and 4 bases from J, with 14 bases in between. Germline V gene lookup returns CDR1 MNHNY and CDR2 SVGAGI (reference sequence). This CDR3 is built from 15 residues.